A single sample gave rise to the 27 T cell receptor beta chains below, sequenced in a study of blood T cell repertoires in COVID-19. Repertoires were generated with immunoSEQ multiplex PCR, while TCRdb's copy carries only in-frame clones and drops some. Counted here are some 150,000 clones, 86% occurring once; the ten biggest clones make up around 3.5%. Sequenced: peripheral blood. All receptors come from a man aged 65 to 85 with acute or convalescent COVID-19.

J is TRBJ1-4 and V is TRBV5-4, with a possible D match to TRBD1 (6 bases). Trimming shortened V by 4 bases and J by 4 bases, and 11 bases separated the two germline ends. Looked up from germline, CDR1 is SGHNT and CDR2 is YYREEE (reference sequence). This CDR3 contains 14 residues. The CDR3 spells CASSERGYNEKLFF. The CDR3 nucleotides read TGTGCCAGCAGCGAGAGGGGGTATAATGAAAAACTGTTTTTT.

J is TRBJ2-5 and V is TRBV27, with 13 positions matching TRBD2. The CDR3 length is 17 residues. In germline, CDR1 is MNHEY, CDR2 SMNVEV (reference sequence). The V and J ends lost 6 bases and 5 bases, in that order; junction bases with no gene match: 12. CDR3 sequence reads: CASSLRGLAGSVETQYF. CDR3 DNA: TGTGCCAGCAGCCTCCGGGGACTAGCGGGGTCGGTGGAGACCCAGTACTTC.

This chain's CDR3 is CASGLAGDDIQYF. Written as DNA, the CDR3 is TGTGCCAGCGGACTAGCGGGCGACGACATTCAGTACTTC. J is TRBJ2-4 and V is TRBV28; 11 bases match TRBD2. CDR3 size: 13 residues. Germline values: CDR1 MDHEN, CDR2 SYDVKM. The junction had 5 bases not matched to a gene; V was cut back by 8 bases and J by 8 bases. Full variable domain (remainder filled in from reference TRBV28 and TRBJ2-4): DVKVTQSSRYLVKRTGEKVFLECVQDMDHENMFWYRQDPGLGLRLIYFSYDVKMKEKGDIPEGYSVSREKKERFSLILESASTNQTSMYLCASGLAGDDIQYFGAGTRLSVL.

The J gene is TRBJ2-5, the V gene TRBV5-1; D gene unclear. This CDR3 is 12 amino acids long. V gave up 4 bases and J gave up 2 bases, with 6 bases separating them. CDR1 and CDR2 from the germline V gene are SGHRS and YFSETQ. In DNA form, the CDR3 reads TGCGCCAGCAGCCGTCAGCAAGAGACCCAGTACTTC. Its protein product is CASSRQQETQYF.

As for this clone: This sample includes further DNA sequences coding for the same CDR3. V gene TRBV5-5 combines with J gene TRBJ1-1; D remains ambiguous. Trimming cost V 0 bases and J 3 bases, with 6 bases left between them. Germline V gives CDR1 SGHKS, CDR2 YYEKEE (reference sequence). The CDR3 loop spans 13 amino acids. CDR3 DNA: TGTGCCAGCAGCTTGGCCGGGGACACTGAAGCTTTCTTT. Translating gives CASSLAGDTEAFF.

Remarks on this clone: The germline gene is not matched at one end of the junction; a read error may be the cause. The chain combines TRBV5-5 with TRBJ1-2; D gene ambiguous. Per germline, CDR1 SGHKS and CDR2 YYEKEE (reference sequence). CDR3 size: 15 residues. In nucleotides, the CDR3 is TGTGCCAGCAGTTACTCAGGTGTCCTCGAGTATGGCTACATCTTC. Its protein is CASSYSGVLEYGYIF.

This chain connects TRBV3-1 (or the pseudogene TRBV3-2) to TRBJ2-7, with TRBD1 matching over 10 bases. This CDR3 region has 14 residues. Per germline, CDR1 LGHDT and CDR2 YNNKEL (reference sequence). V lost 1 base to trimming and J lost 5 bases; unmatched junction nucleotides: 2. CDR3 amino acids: CASSQGDRGHEQYF. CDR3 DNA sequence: TGTGCCAGCAGCCAAGGGGACAGGGGCCACGAGCAGTACTTC.

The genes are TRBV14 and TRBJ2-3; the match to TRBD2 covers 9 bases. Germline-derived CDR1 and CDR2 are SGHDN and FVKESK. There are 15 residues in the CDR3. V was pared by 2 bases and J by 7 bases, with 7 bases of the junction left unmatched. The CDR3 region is CASSQLAGWTYTQYF. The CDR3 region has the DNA TGTGCCAGCAGCCAACTAGCGGGATGGACTTATACGCAGTATTTT. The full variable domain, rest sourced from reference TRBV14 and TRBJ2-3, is EAGVTQFPSHSVIEKGQTVTLRCDPISGHDNLYWYRRVMGKEIKFLLHFVKESKQDESGMPNNRFLAERTGGTYSTLKVQPAELEDSGVYFCASSQLAGWTYTQYFGPGTRLTVL.

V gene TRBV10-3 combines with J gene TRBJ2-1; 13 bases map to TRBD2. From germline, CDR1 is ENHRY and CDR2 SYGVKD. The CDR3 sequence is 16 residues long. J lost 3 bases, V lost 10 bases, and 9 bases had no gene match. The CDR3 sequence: CATTGLAGAIYNEQFF. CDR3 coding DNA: TGTGCCACTACTGGACTAGCGGGGGCCATCTACAATGAGCAGTTCTTC.

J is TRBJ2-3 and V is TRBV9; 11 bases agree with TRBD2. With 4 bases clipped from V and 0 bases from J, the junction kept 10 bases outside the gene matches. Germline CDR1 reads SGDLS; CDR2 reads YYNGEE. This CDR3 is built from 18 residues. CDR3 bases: TGTGCCAGCAGCCCACTTTGGACTAGCGGGTCTAGCACAGATACGCAGTATTTT. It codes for CASSPLWTSGSSTDTQYF.

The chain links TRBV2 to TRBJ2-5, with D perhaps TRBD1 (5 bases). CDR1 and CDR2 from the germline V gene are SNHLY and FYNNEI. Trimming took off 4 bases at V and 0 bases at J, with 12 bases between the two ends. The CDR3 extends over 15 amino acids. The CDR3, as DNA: TGTGCCAGCAGTGCTCAGGGCACGTACCAAGAGACCCAGTACTTC. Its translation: CASSAQGTYQETQYF.

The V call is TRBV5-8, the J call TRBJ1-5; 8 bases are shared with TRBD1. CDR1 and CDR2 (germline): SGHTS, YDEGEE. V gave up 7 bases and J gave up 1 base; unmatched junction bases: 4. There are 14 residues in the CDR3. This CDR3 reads CASVGQGSNQPQHF. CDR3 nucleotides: TGTGCCAGCGTTGGACAGGGCAGCAATCAGCCCCAGCATTTT.

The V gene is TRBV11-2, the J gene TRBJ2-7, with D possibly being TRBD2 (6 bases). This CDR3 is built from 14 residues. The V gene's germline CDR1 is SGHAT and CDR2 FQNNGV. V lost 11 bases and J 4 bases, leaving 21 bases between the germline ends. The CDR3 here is CAVKPSASGYEQYF. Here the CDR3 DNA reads TGTGCCGTGAAACCTAGCGCTTCAGGTTACGAGCAGTACTTC.

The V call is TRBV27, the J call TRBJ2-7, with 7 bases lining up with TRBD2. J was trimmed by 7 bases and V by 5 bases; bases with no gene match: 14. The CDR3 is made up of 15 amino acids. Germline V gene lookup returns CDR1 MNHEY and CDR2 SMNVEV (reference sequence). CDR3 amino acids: CASSNAGAPIGEQYF. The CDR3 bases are TGTGCCAGCAGTAATGCGGGAGCCCCAATTGGAGAGCAGTACTTC.

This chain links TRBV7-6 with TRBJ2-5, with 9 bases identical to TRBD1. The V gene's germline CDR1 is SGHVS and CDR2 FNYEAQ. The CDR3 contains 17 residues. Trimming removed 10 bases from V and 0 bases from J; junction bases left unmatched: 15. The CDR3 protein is CATTGQGFHLYQETQYF. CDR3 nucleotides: TGTGCCACCACTGGACAGGGGTTCCACCTATACCAAGAGACCCAGTACTTC.

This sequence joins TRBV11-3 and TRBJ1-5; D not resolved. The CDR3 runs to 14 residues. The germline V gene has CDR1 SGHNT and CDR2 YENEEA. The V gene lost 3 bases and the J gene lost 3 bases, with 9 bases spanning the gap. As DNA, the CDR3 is TGTGCCAGCAGCTTGGCAGTGATCAATCAGCCCCAGCATTTT. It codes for CASSLAVINQPQHF.

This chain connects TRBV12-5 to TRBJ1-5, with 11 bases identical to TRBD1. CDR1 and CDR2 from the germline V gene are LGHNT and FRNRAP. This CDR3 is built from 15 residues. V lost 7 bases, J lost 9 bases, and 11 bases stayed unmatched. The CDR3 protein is CASDRTGGAVRPQHF. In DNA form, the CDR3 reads TGTGCTAGTGATCGGACAGGGGGCGCCGTTCGGCCCCAGCATTTT.

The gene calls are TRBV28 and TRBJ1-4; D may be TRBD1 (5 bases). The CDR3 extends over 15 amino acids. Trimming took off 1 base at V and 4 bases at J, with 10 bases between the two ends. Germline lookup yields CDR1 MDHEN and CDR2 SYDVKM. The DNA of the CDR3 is TGTGCCAGCAGTTTATTCGACGACAGTAATGAAAAACTGTTTTTT. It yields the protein CASSLFDDSNEKLFF.

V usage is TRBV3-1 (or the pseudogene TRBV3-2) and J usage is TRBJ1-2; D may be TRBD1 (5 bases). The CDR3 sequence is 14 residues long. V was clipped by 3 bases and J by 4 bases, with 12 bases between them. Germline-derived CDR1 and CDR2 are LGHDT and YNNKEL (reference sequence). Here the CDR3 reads CASSHLGPGYGYTF. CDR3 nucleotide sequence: TGTGCCAGCAGCCATCTGGGGCCCGGCTATGGCTACACCTTC.

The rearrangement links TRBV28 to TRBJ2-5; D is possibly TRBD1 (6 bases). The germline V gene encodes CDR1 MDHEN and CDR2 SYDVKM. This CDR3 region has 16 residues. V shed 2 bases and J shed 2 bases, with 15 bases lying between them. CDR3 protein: CASSLIGSDRQETQYF. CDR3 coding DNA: TGTGCCAGCAGTTTAATCGGTTCCGACAGGCAAGAGACCCAGTACTTC.

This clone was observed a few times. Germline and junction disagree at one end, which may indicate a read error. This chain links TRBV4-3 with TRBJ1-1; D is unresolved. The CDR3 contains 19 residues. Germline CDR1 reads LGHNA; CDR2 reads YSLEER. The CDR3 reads CATSHDSIRPPRSNTEAFF. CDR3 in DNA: TGCGCCACCAGCCACGACTCAATCCGACCGCCGAGGTCGAACACTGAAGCTTTCTTT.

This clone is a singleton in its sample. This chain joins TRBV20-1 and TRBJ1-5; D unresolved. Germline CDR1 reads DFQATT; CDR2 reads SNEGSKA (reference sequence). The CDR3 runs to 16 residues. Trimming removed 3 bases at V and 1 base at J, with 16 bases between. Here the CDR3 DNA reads TGCAGTGCTAGTTTTATCGACTTATACAGCAATCAGCCCCAGCATTTT. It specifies CSASFIDLYSNQPQHF.

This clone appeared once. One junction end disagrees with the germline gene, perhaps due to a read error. CDR3 sequence reads: CASRMTDSSLRNTEAFF. The CDR3 coding sequence is TGTGCCAGCAGGATGACCGACAGTTCCCTAAGGAACACTGAAGCTTTTTTT. The chain recombines TRBV9 with TRBJ1-1, with a possible D match to TRBD1 (5 bases). The CDR3 has 17 amino acids. The germline gives CDR1 SGDLS, CDR2 YYNGEE.

The CDR3 bases are TGCAGCGTGAAAGGGGGCGGAAGTTACGAGCAGTACTTC. Translation gives CSVKGGGSYEQYF. The V gene is TRBV29-1, the J gene TRBJ2-7; 7 bases are shared with TRBD1. This CDR3 has 13 residues. V trimming: 6 bases; J trimming: 4 bases; junction bases outside the gene matches: 9. Germline loops: CDR1 SQVTM, CDR2 ANQGSEA.

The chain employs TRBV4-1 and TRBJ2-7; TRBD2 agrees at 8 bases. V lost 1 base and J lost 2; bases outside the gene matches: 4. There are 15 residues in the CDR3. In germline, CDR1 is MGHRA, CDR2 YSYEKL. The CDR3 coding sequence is TGCGCCAGCAGCCAAGGCCTAGCGGGTACCTACGAGCAGTACTTC. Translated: CASSQGLAGTYEQYF.

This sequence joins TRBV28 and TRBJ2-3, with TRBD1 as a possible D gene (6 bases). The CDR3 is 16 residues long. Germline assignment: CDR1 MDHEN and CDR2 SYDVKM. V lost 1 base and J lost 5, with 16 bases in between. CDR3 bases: TGTGCCAGCAGTTTATTTGACCCCCAGGGGTTAGATACGCAGTATTTT. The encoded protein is CASSLFDPQGLDTQYF.

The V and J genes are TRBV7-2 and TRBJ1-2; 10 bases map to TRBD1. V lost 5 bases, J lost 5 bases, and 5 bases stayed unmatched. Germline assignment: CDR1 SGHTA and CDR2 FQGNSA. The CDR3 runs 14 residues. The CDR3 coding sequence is TGTGCCAGCAGCCCCGAGGACAGGGGGTATGGCTACACCTTC. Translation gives CASSPEDRGYGYTF.